This TCR beta chain was sequenced for a study of cytomegalovirus exposure and HLA in healthy donors. General observations from the study: Most of the CMV-associated TCR beta chains (in a later analysis) appeared to be HLA-restricted. There were several of the most significant clusters that appeared linked to common viral pathogens in a later analysis. Among the CMV-associated chains, three were confirmed in vitro as specific for CMV antigens.

Comment on this clone: As yet, its antigen is unknown.

The study ran its PCR with 60 Vbeta and 13 Jbeta primers. Authors' methods: There were tens of millions of unique TCR beta chains by a later count, and 10 million to 12 million of them were shared. Sequencing was performed with immunoSEQ multiplex PCR; in TCRdb, only in-frame clones are kept and a portion is missing. V and J calls and clone size come straight from that table; D and trimming were deduced from the DNA. The table shows some 130,000 clones, with about 80% occurring only once. CDR1 and CDR2 from the germline V gene are GTSNPN and SVGIG (reference sequence). The length of the CDR3 is 14 residues. V gave up 4 bases and J gave up 3 bases, with 15 bases separating them.

V gene TRBV30 combines with J gene TRBJ2-5, with D tentatively TRBD2 (7 bases). The receptor was isolated from a man aged 25-45 years in good health and CMV-seronegative. Source material: PBMCs. The CDR3 sequence: CAWTIQGGEETQYF. CDR3 coding DNA: TGTGCCTGGACTATACAAGGGGGGGAAGAGACCCAGTACTTC.